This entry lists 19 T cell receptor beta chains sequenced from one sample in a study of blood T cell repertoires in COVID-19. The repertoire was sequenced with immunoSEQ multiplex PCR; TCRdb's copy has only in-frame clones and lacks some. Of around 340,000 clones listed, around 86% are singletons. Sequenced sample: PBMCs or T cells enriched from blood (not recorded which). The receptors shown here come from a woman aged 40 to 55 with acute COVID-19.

The CDR3 DNA sequence: TGCGCCAGCAGCGAACAGGGGGCAGATACGCAGTATTTT. This sequence encodes CASSEQGADTQYF. The J gene is TRBJ2-3, the V gene TRBV5-1; 8 bases are a match to TRBD1. CDR3 length: 13 amino acids. The junction had 2 bases not matched to a gene; V was cut back by 4 bases and J by 4 bases. Germline CDR1 reads SGHRS; CDR2 reads YFSETQ.

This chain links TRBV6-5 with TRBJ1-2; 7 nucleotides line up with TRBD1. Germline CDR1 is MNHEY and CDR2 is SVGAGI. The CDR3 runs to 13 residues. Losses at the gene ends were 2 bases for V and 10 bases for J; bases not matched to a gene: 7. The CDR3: CASSYNRQGNYTF. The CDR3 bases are TGTGCCAGCAGTTACAATCGACAGGGTAACTACACCTTC.

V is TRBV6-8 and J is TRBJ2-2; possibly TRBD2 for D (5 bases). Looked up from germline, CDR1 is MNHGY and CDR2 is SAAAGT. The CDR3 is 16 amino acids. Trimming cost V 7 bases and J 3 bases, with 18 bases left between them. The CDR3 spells CASIACCRGDTGELFF. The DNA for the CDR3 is TGTGCCAGCATCGCGTGTTGTCGGGGTGACACCGGGGAGCTGTTTTTT.

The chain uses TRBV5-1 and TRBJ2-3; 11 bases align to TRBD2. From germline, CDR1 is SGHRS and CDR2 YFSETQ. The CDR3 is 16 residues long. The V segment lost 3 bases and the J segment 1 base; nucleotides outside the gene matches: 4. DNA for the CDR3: TGCGCCAGCAGCTGGCTAGCGGGAGGACGCACAGATACGCAGTATTTT. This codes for CASSWLAGGRTDTQYF. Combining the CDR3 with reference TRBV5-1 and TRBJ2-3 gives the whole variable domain KAGVTQTPRYLIKTRGQQVTLSCSPISGHRSVSWYQQTPGQGLQFLFEYFSETQRNKGNFPGRFSGRQFSNSRSEMNVSTLELGDSALYLCASSWLAGGRTDTQYFGPGTRLTVL.

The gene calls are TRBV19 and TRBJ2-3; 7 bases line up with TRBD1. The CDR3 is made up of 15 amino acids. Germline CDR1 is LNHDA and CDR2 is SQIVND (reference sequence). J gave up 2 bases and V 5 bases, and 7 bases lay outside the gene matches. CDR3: CASSLIGGTTDTQYF. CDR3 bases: TGTGCCAGTAGTCTAATAGGGGGCACCACAGATACGCAGTATTTT.

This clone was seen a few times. In nucleotides, the CDR3 is TGTGCCAGCAGCTTGACTAGCGGGAGTGGCTACGAGCAGTACTTC. Translating gives CASSLTSGSGYEQYF. This chain joins TRBV5-4 and TRBJ2-7, with 11 bases that match TRBD2. Germline V gives CDR1 SGHNT, CDR2 YYREEE (reference sequence). CDR3 size: 15 residues. The J segment lost 3 bases and the V segment lost 1 base, leaving 3 bases of the junction unmatched.

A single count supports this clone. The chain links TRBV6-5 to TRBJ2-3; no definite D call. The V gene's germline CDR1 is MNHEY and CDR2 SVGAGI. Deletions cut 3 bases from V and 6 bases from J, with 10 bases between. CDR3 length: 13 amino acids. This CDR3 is CASSYSQFDTQYF. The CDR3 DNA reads TGTGCCAGCAGTTATTCCCAGTTCGATACGCAGTATTTT.

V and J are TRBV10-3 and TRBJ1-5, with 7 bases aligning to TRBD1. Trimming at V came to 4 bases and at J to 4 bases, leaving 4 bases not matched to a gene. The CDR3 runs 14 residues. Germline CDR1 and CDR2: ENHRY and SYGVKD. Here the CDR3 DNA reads TGTGCCATCAGTGGAGGGACAGAAAATCAGCCCCAGCATTTT. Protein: CAISGGTENQPQHF.

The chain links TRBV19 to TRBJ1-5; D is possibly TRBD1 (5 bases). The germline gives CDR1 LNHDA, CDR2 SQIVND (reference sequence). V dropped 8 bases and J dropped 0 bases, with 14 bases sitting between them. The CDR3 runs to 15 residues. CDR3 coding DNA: TGTGCCAGTCTGGAGGGACCTTATAGCAATCAGCCCCAGCATTTT. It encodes CASLEGPYSNQPQHF.

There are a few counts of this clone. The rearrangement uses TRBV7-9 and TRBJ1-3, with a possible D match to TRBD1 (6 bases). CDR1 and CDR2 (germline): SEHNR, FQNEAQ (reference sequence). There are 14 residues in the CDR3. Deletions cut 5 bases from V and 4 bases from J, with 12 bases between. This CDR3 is CASSETGSGNTIYF. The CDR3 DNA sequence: TGTGCCAGCAGCGAAACAGGGTCCGGAAACACCATATATTTT.

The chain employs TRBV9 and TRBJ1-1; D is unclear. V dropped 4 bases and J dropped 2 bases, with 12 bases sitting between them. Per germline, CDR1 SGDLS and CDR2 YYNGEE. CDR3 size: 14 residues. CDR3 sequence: CASSPHGVNTEAFF. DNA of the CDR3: TGTGCCAGCAGCCCTCACGGGGTAAACACTGAAGCTTTCTTT.

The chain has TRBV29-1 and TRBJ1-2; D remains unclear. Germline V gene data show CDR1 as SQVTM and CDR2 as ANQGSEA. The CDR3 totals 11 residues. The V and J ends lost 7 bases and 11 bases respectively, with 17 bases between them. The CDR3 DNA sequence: TGCAGCGCTTCCTGGCGGGGAGGGTACACCTTC. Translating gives CSASWRGGYTF. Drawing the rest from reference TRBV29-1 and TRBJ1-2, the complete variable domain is SAVISQKPSRDICQRGTSLTIQCQVDSQVTMMFWYRQQPGQSLTLIATANQGSEATYESGFVIDKFPISRPNLTFSTLTVSNMSPEDSSIYLCSASWRGGYTFGSGTRLTVV.

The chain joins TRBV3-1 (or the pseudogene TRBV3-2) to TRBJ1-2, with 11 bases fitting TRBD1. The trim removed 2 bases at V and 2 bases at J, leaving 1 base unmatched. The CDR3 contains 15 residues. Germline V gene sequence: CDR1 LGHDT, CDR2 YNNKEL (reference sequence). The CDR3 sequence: CASSQWTGGNYGYTF. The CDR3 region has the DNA TGTGCCAGCAGCCAATGGACAGGGGGCAACTATGGCTACACCTTC.

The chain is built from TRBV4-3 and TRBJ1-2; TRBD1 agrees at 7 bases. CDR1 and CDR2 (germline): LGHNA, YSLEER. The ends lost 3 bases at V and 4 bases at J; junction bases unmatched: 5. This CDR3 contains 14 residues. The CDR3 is CASSQETGLYGYTF. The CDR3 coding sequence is TGCGCCAGCAGCCAGGAGACAGGGCTCTATGGCTACACCTTC.

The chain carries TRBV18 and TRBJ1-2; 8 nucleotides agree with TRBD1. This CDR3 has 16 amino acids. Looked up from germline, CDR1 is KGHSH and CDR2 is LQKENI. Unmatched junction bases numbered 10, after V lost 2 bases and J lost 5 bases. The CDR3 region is CASSPISAGGLYGYTF. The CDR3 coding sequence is TGTGCCAGCTCACCAATTTCGGCAGGGGGCCTGTATGGCTACACCTTC.

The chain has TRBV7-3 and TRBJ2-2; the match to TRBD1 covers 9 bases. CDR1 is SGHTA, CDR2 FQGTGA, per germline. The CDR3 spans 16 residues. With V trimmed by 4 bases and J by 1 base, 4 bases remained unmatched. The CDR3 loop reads CASSSTGGLNTGELFF. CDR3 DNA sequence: TGTGCCAGCAGCTCGACAGGGGGTCTGAACACCGGGGAGCTGTTTTTT.

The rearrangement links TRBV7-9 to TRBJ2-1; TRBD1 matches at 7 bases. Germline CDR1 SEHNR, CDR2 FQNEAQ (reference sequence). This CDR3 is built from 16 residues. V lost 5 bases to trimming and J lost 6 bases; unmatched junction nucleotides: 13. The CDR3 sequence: CASSRLEGGGRNEQFF. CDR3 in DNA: TGTGCCAGCAGCCGTCTCGAAGGGGGCGGGCGCAATGAGCAGTTCTTC.

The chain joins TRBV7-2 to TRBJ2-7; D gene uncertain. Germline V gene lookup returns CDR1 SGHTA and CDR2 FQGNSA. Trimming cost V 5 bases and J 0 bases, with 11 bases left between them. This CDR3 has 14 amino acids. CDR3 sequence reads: CASSSPGGSYEQYF. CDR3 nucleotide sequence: TGTGCCAGCAGCAGTCCGGGTGGCTCCTACGAGCAGTACTTC.

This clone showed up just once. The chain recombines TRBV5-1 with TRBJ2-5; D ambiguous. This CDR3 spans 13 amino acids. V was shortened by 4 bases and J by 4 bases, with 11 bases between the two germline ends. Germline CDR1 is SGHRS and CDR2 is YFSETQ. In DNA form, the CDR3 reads TGCGCCAGCAGCCCTGCCAGTTTAGAGACCCAGTACTTC. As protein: CASSPASLETQYF.